The 12 T cell receptor beta chains below all came from one sample that was sequenced in a study of blood T cell repertoires in COVID-19. Repertoires were generated with immunoSEQ multiplex PCR, while TCRdb's copy carries only in-frame clones and drops some. The data hold around 150,000 clones, with approximately 92% observed a single time. Sequenced sample: peripheral blood. All receptors come from a man between 25 and 39 years old with COVID-19, enrolled during active disease.

The chain recombines TRBV11-2 with TRBJ2-5; 9 bases align to TRBD2. Germline CDR1 reads SGHAT; CDR2 reads FQNNGV. V dropped 2 bases and J dropped 1; count of bases not matched to a gene: 5. The CDR3 covers 16 residues. The CDR3 spells CASSLSGGRVQETQYF. The CDR3, as DNA: TGTGCCAGCAGCTTATCTGGCGGGAGGGTCCAAGAGACCCAGTACTTC.

V is TRBV19 and J is TRBJ1-1, with D uncertain. CDR3 size: 18 residues. The V and J ends lost 3 bases and 5 bases respectively, with 25 bases between them. CDR1 and CDR2 from the germline V gene are LNHDA and SQIVND (reference sequence). Here the CDR3 reads CASSISPSSGLIGTEAFF. CDR3 DNA: TGTGCCAGTAGTATTTCACCGTCTAGTGGACTGATAGGGACTGAAGCTTTCTTT.

This chain links TRBV28 with TRBJ1-6; D is undetermined. The CDR3 has 16 amino acids. Trimming pared 7 bases from V and 5 bases from J, leaving 18 bases between. Germline values: CDR1 MDHEN, CDR2 SYDVKM. CDR3 loop: CASTKARRRNNSPLHF. CDR3 sequence (DNA): TGTGCCAGCACCAAGGCGAGGCGTCGAAATAATTCACCCCTCCACTTT.

The chain is built from TRBV5-1 and TRBJ2-1; TRBD1 aligns across 9 bases. The CDR3 is 15 amino acids. Per the germline V gene, CDR1 is SGHRS and CDR2 is YFSETQ. The trim removed 0 bases at V and 4 bases at J, leaving 2 bases unmatched. CDR3 residues: CASSLEGQGYNEQFF. CDR3 sequence (DNA): TGCGCCAGCAGCTTGGAGGGACAGGGATACAATGAGCAGTTCTTC.

The table lists this clone with a count of one. The J gene is TRBJ1-5, the V gene TRBV10-3, with a tentative D call TRBD1 (6 bases). The CDR3 extends over 13 amino acids. Germline-derived CDR1 and CDR2 are ENHRY and SYGVKD. V was trimmed by 10 bases and J by 5 bases, leaving 15 bases between them. CDR3 DNA: TGTGCCACTTCGGGGGGGGCTGATCAGCCCCAGCATTTT. Its translation: CATSGGADQPQHF.

The V and J genes are TRBV5-6 and TRBJ2-3, with 8 positions matching TRBD2. The V gene end was trimmed by 4 bases and the J gene end by 2 bases; junction bases not matched to a gene: 12. The CDR3 runs to 17 residues. The germline CDR1 and CDR2 sequences are SGHDT and YYEEEE. CDR3 region: CASSAFVSGDYTDTQYF. Written as DNA, the CDR3 is TGTGCCAGCAGCGCCTTCGTTAGCGGGGACTACACAGATACGCAGTATTTT.

The J gene is TRBJ2-7, the V gene TRBV19; D perhaps matches TRBD2 (6 bases). Looked up from germline, CDR1 is LNHDA and CDR2 is SQIVND (reference sequence). Trimming removed 5 bases from V and 0 bases from J, with 8 bases in between. The CDR3 is made up of 13 amino acids. The CDR3 region has the DNA TGTGCCAGTAGTGGCGGGGTCTCCTACGAGCAGTACTTC. Protein sequence: CASSGGVSYEQYF.

This clone was picked up one time. The chain links TRBV6-5 to TRBJ1-4; 7 bases map to TRBD1. The germline V gene has CDR1 MNHEY and CDR2 SVGAGI. The V segment lost 6 bases and the J segment 8 bases; nucleotides outside the gene matches: 6. The CDR3 is made up of 13 amino acids. DNA of the CDR3: TGTGCCAGCAGCCAGGGGGTACGGGAAAAACTGTTTTTT. Residues: CASSQGVREKLFF.

The chain employs TRBV2 and TRBJ1-1, with D unclear. CDR3 length: 13 residues. The V gene lost 3 bases and the J gene lost 1 base, with 6 bases spanning the gap. Per the germline V gene, CDR1 is SNHLY and CDR2 is FYNNEI. The CDR3 region has the DNA TGTGCCAGCAGTGATCAGGAGAACACTGAAGCTTTCTTT. It yields the protein CASSDQENTEAFF.

The CDR3 is CASSVRDKNTEAFF. CDR3 nucleotide sequence: TGTGCCAGCAGCGTCCGGGACAAGAACACTGAAGCTTTCTTT. The chain uses TRBV9 and TRBJ1-1, with D tentatively TRBD1 (6 bases). CDR1 is SGDLS and CDR2 is YYNGEE in the germline V gene. The CDR3 loop spans 14 amino acids. Between the trimmed V and J ends, which lost 2 bases and 1 base, there was a span of 9 bases.

The chain has TRBV5-6 and TRBJ2-2; TRBD1 agrees at 8 bases. The CDR3 is 17 residues long. CDR1 is SGHDT and CDR2 is YYEEEE in the germline V gene. Unmatched junction bases numbered 8, after V lost 2 bases and J lost 2 bases. The CDR3 here is CASSLGQGSYNTGELFF. The CDR3 bases are TGTGCCAGCAGCTTAGGACAGGGCAGCTACAACACCGGGGAGCTGTTTTTT.

The chain recombines TRBV18 with TRBJ2-7; TRBD1 might be the D (5 bases). Germline values: CDR1 KGHSH, CDR2 LQKENI. V lost 3 bases and J 0 bases, leaving 12 bases between the germline ends. This CDR3 comprises 15 residues. The CDR3 sequence is CASSPTGPVSYEQYF. DNA for the CDR3: TGTGCCAGCTCACCTACAGGCCCAGTCTCCTACGAGCAGTACTTC.